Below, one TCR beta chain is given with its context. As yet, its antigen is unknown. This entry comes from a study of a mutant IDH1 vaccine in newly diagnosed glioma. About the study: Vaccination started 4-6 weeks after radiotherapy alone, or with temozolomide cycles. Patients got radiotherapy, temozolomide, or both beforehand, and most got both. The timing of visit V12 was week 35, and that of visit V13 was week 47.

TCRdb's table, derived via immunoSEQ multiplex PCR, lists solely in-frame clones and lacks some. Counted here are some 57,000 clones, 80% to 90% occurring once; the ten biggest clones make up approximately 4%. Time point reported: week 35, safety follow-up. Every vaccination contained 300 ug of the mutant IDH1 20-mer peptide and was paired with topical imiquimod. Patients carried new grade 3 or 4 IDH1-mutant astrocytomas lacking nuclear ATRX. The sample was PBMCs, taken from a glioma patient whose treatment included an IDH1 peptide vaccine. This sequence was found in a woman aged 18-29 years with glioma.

CDR3 in DNA: TGTGCCAGCAGTGAATTGCGTCGTGGCACTGAAGCTTTCTTT. Its protein is CASSELRRGTEAFF. The V and J genes are TRBV2 and TRBJ1-1, with no clear D. The germline CDR1 and CDR2 sequences are SNHLY and FYNNEI. CDR3 length: 14 amino acids. Deletions cut 2 bases from V and 4 bases from J, with 11 bases between.